A single sample is the source of the 26 T cell receptor beta chains below, sequenced in a study of T-cell reconstitution after alpha-beta-depleted transplantation in children. A TCRbeta library incorporating unique molecular identifiers was prepared. One entry per CDR3 protein results from TCRdb running MiXCR on the PCR reads. The data hold roughly 110,000 distinct CDR3 sequences, with 9% to 12% observed a single time. Sequencing used PBMCs, obtained before TCRalphabeta/CD19-depleted stem cell transplant. The receptors were sampled from a boy aged 2 to 10 with acute lymphoblastic leukemia, due to receive a stem cell transplant.

This clonotype was picked up a small number of times. The genes are TRBV3-1 and TRBJ2-1; D is possibly TRBD1 or TRBD2 (6 bases each). The germline V gene has CDR1 LGHDT and CDR2 YNNKEL (reference sequence). This CDR3 region has 11 residues. V gave up 8 bases and J gave up 12 bases, with 14 bases separating them. CDR3 in DNA: TGTGCCAGCGAGGGGGGATTAGGGCAGTTCTTC. This sequence encodes CASEGGLGQFF.

This clonotype was observed at least ten times. The rearrangement joins TRBV3-1 to TRBJ2-7; 7 nucleotides align to TRBD2. With 0 bases clipped from V and 3 bases from J, the junction kept 5 bases outside the gene matches. Germline V gene sequence: CDR1 LGHDT, CDR2 YNNKEL (reference sequence). The CDR3 contains 15 residues. The CDR3 loop reads CASSQDRSGNYEQYF. The CDR3 nucleotides are TGTGCCAGCAGCCAAGATCGGAGCGGGAACTACGAGCAGTACTTC.

This clonotype was seen repeatedly, ten times or more. The genes are TRBV7-6 and TRBJ1-3, with 8 bases fitting TRBD1. The CDR3 sequence is 17 residues long. V dropped 0 bases and J dropped 0; count of bases not matched to a gene: 4. Per germline, CDR1 SGHVS and CDR2 FNYEAQ. The CDR3 DNA reads as TGTGCCAGCAGCTTAGCGCCGACAGGGGCCTCTGGAAACACCATATATTTT. Its protein product is CASSLAPTGASGNTIYF.

The rearrangement joins TRBV15 to TRBJ1-1; D might be TRBD1 (5 bases). The V gene lost 5 bases and the J gene lost 2 bases, with 12 bases spanning the gap. Germline CDR1 reads LNHNV; CDR2 reads YYDKDF (reference sequence). This CDR3 region has 14 residues. The CDR3 bases are TGTGCCACCAGCGCGGGACGGATTAACACTGAAGCTTTCTTT. It specifies CATSAGRINTEAFF. Full variable domain (missing parts from reference TRBV15 and TRBJ1-1): DAMVIQNPRYQVTQFGKPVTLSCSQTLNHNVMYWYQQKSSQAPKLLFHYYDKDFNNEADTPDNFQSRRPNTSFCFLDIRSPGLGDTAMYLCATSAGRINTEAFFGQGTRLTVV.

This clonotype occurred many times. The rearrangement links TRBV29-1 to TRBJ2-1; no reliable D call. The ends were cut back, 3 bases at V and 10 bases at J, with 19 bases in the middle. CDR1 is SQVTM and CDR2 is ANQGSEA in the germline V gene. The CDR3 runs 14 residues. The CDR3 bases are TGCAGCGTTGACGGACGGGCCCGATCAGGAGAGCAGTTCTTC. It is translated as CSVDGRARSGEQFF.

This clonotype showed up many times. The chain has TRBV20-1 and TRBJ2-1, with 10 bases matching TRBD2. The CDR3 sequence is 15 residues long. CDR1 and CDR2 from the germline V gene are DFQATT and SNEGSKA (reference sequence). After removal of 6 bases from V and 8 bases from J, the junction contained 13 bases not matched to a gene. CDR3: CSARRGLAGVHEQFF. The CDR3 DNA is TGCAGTGCAAGACGCGGGCTAGCGGGAGTCCATGAGCAGTTCTTC.

This clonotype was recorded at least ten times. The chain carries TRBV5-1 and TRBJ2-3; D is uncertain. This CDR3 comprises 13 residues. The germline V gene encodes CDR1 SGHRS and CDR2 YFSETQ. V lost 5 bases and J 0 bases, leaving 7 bases between the germline ends. This CDR3 is CASRYWSTDTQYF. The CDR3 DNA reads as TGCGCCAGCAGGTATTGGAGCACAGATACGCAGTATTTT.

The sample holds a few counts of this clonotype. The gene calls are TRBV5-1 and TRBJ2-5; a weak D match, TRBD2 (5 bases). This CDR3 has 14 amino acids. The germline V gene encodes CDR1 SGHRS and CDR2 YFSETQ. V was cut by 0 bases and J by 2 bases, with 8 bases left in between. CDR3 protein: CASSLGWEQETQYF. The CDR3 DNA reads TGCGCCAGCAGCTTGGGCTGGGAGCAAGAGACCCAGTACTTC.

Only a few counts were recorded for this clonotype. The chain employs TRBV6-2 or TRBV6-3 and TRBJ2-7, with TRBD2 as a possible D gene (6 bases). From germline, CDR1 is MNHEY and CDR2 SVGEGT. Trimming took off 4 bases at V and 0 bases at J, with 13 bases between the two ends. This CDR3 is 15 amino acids long. The CDR3 DNA is TGTGCCAGCAGTTTAGCGGCAGCCACCTCCTACGAGCAGTACTTC. Its protein product is CASSLAAATSYEQYF.

CDR3 protein: CASSLARGTPETQYF. CDR3 coding DNA: TGTGCCAGCAGCTTAGCCAGAGGGACCCCTGAGACCCAGTACTTC. The chain carries TRBV7-9 and TRBJ2-5, with D perhaps being TRBD1 or TRBD2 (5 bases each). The CDR3 totals 15 residues. V gave up 0 bases and J gave up 5 bases, with 13 bases separating them. Per the germline V gene, CDR1 is SEHNR and CDR2 is FQNEAQ (reference sequence).

The chain uses TRBV6-1 and TRBJ1-1; no clear D gene. This CDR3 has 15 residues. Germline CDR1 and CDR2: MNHNS and SASEGT. V was clipped by 1 base and J by 0 bases, with 9 bases between them. CDR3 sequence: CASSEGRHLNTEAFF. Here the CDR3 DNA reads TGTGCCAGCAGTGAAGGACGGCACTTGAACACTGAAGCTTTCTTT.

The CDR3 coding sequence is TGTGCCAGCAGCCGGATGAACACTGAAGCTTTCTTT. This encodes CASSRMNTEAFF. V usage is TRBV7-9 and J usage is TRBJ1-1; no firm D call. Germline lookup yields CDR1 SEHNR and CDR2 FQNEAQ (reference sequence). The CDR3 contains 12 residues. Trimming pared 5 bases from V and 0 bases from J, leaving 4 bases between.

The gene calls are TRBV20-1 and TRBJ1-1; maybe TRBD1 (6 bases). The CDR3 spans 15 residues. Per the germline V gene, CDR1 is DFQATT and CDR2 is SNEGSKA (reference sequence). With 7 bases removed from V and 0 bases from J, the gap between germline ends came to 18 bases. CDR3 protein: CSVPRGGALNTEAFF. In nucleotides, the CDR3 is TGCAGTGTCCCGAGGGGGGGGGCCCTGAACACTGAAGCTTTCTTT.

The chain has TRBV20-1 and TRBJ2-7, with D uncertain. Germline assignment: CDR1 DFQATT and CDR2 SNEGSKA (reference sequence). This CDR3 region has 12 residues. V shed 1 base and J shed 0 bases, with 4 bases lying between them. Here the CDR3 DNA reads TGCAGTGCTAGAGCTGCCTCCTACGAGCAGTACTTC. This translates into CSARAASYEQYF.

This clonotype was observed many times. V and J are TRBV12-3 or TRBV12-4 and TRBJ1-2; D unclear. V lost 6 bases, J lost 7 bases, and 12 bases lay in between. The CDR3 has 12 amino acids. The CDR3 nucleotides are TGTGCCAGCAGCCCCGGGCCGGGTGGCTACACCTTC. It specifies CASSPGPGGYTF.

This clonotype was seen more than once but under ten times. The V call is TRBV20-1, the J call TRBJ1-1; D may be TRBD1 (5 bases). Trimming stripped 1 base from V and 11 bases from J, with 14 bases between. This CDR3 is built from 12 residues. The germline V gene has CDR1 DFQATT and CDR2 SNEGSKA (reference sequence). CDR3 protein: CSARVYEGEAFF. In DNA form, the CDR3 reads TGCAGTGCTAGAGTATACGAAGGGGAGGCTTTCTTT.

The genes are TRBV27 and TRBJ2-3; no reliable D call. In germline, CDR1 is MNHEY, CDR2 SMNVEV (reference sequence). The V end lost 8 bases, the J end lost 5 bases, and 14 bases lay between the germline ends. CDR3 length: 13 residues. The CDR3 reads CASGQLTQDTQYF. Here the CDR3 DNA reads TGTGCCAGCGGGCAACTAACCCAAGATACGCAGTATTTT.

There are a few counts of this clonotype. The chain recombines TRBV9 with TRBJ2-7; D not resolved. Germline lookup yields CDR1 SGDLS and CDR2 YYNGEE. With 0 bases removed from V and 2 bases from J, the gap between germline ends came to 12 bases. CDR3 length: 15 amino acids. The CDR3 sequence: CASSVAPGPTYEQYF. The CDR3 DNA reads TGTGCCAGCAGCGTAGCCCCGGGCCCTACCTACGAGCAGTACTTC.

This clonotype has just a few counts. This chain uses TRBV24-1 with TRBJ2-5; TRBD2 aligns across 10 bases. CDR3 length equals 13 residues. The germline V gene encodes CDR1 KGHDR and CDR2 SFDVKD. Losses at the gene ends were 5 bases for V and 4 bases for J; bases not matched to a gene: 0. The CDR3 DNA is TGTGCCACCAGTGCTAGCGGGAGAGAGACCCAGTACTTC. Translation gives CATSASGRETQYF.

This clonotype was counted a few times. The rearrangement links TRBV12-3 or TRBV12-4 to TRBJ2-5; D is uncertain. With 6 bases removed from V and 4 bases from J, the gap between germline ends came to 9 bases. This CDR3 is built from 12 residues. The CDR3 spells CASRGLLETQYF. The CDR3 nucleotides read TGTGCCAGCAGAGGCCTTTTAGAGACCCAGTACTTC.

The sample holds many counts of this clonotype. The chain has TRBV7-2 and TRBJ2-7; D tentatively fits TRBD1 or TRBD2 (7 bases each). This CDR3 spans 17 amino acids. Germline CDR1 and CDR2: SGHTA and FQGNSA. Deletions cut 5 bases from V and 3 bases from J, with 23 bases between. The DNA for the CDR3 is TGTGCCAGCAGCGCAGGGGGGGCCAGGATAAGGGTCTACGAGCAGTACTTC. Amino acid sequence: CASSAGGARIRVYEQYF.

This clonotype was observed a few times. The rearrangement joins TRBV20-1 to TRBJ2-1, with 7 bases aligning to TRBD2. V was clipped by 1 base and J by 0 bases; unmatched bases: 6. Germline assignment: CDR1 DFQATT and CDR2 SNEGSKA (reference sequence). The CDR3 has 16 residues. The CDR3 is CSARVMGGSSYNEQFF. CDR3 DNA sequence: TGCAGTGCTAGAGTTATGGGCGGGAGCTCCTACAATGAGCAGTTCTTC.

The V call is TRBV7-2, the J call TRBJ2-5; 9 bases agree with TRBD1. Germline lookup yields CDR1 SGHTA and CDR2 FQGNSA. The ends lost 1 base at V and 6 bases at J; junction bases unmatched: 6. CDR3 length: 15 amino acids. CDR3 nucleotide sequence: TGTGCCAGCAGCTTAGTTAGGGACAGGGTGCAGACCCAGTACTTC. Protein: CASSLVRDRVQTQYF.

In this sample, this clonotype turned up many times. The chain uses TRBV5-1 and TRBJ2-5; 7 nucleotides align to TRBD2. The CDR3 consists of 14 residues. The V gene end was trimmed by 4 bases and the J gene end by 2 bases; junction bases not matched to a gene: 5. From germline, CDR1 is SGHRS and CDR2 YFSETQ. CDR3 DNA sequence: TGCGCCAGCAGCCCGGGGGGTAGTCAAGAGACCCAGTACTTC. This translates into CASSPGGSQETQYF.

The J gene is TRBJ2-1, the V gene TRBV18, with 10 bases identical to TRBD1. Per germline, CDR1 KGHSH and CDR2 LQKENI. The CDR3 contains 19 residues. V dropped 4 bases and J dropped 5; count of bases not matched to a gene: 17. The DNA for the CDR3 is TGTGCCAGCTCACATATCAAGGCCGGGACAGGGGTGAAGGACAATGAGCAGTTCTTC. Protein product: CASSHIKAGTGVKDNEQFF.

V usage is TRBV28 and J usage is TRBJ1-1; 7 positions agree with TRBD1. In germline, CDR1 is MDHEN, CDR2 SYDVKM. V was clipped by 4 bases and J by 8 bases; unmatched bases: 10. CDR3 length: 14 residues. The CDR3 DNA sequence: TGTGCCAGCAGTTACCCAACAGGGGTGATAGAAGCTTTCTTT. The encoded protein is CASSYPTGVIEAFF. The full variable domain, rest sourced from reference TRBV28 and TRBJ1-1, is DVKVTQSSRYLVKRTGEKVFLECVQDMDHENMFWYRQDPGLGLRLIYFSYDVKMKEKGDIPEGYSVSREKKERFSLILESASTNQTSMYLCASSYPTGVIEAFFGQGTRLTVV.